This T cell receptor beta chain stems from a study of T-cell reconstitution after alpha-beta-depleted transplantation in children. The table lists this clonotype with many counts. The authors prepared the TCRbeta library with unique molecular identifiers. MiXCR, applied by TCRdb to the PCR reads, yields one record per CDR3 protein. The sample comprises about 400,000 distinct CDR3 sequences, roughly 22% of which are singletons, and 3.8% rests with the top ten. The sequence was obtained from a human donor who donated a stem cell graft to a child with acute myeloid leukemia. This material consisted of PBMCs from the stem cell graft donor, taken from the stem cell graft.

CDR3 nucleotide sequence: TGCAGCGTTGAAGAAACCGGGACAGAAAACTACGAGCAGTACTTC. Residues: CSVEETGTENYEQYF. The V call is TRBV29-1, the J call TRBJ2-7; TRBD1 matches at 7 bases. Looked up from germline, CDR1 is SQVTM and CDR2 is ANQGSEA. This CDR3 is 15 amino acids long. V gave up 0 bases and J gave up 3 bases; unmatched junction bases: 8.